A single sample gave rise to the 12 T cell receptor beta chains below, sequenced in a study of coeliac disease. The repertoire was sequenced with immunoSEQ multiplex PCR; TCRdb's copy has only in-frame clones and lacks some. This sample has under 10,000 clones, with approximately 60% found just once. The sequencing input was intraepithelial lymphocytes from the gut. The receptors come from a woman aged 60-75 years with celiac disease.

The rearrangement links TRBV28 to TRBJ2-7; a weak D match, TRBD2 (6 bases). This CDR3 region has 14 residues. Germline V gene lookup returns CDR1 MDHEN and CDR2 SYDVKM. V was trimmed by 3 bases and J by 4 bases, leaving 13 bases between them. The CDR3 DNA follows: TGTGCCAGCAGTTTGGGCCCGGCGGGGTACGAGCAGTACTTC. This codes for CASSLGPAGYEQYF.

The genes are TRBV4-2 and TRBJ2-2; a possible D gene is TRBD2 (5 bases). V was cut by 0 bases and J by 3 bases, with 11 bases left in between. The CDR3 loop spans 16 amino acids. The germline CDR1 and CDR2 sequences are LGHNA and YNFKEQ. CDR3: CASSQEEADYTGELFF. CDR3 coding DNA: TGTGCCAGCAGCCAAGAAGAAGCGGACTACACCGGGGAGCTGTTTTTT.

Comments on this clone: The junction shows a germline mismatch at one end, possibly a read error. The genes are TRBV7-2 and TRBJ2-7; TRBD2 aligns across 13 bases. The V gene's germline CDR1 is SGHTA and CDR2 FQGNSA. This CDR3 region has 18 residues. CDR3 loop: CASSPGLAGTIRSYEQCF. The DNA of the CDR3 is TGTGCCAGCAGCCCGGGACTAGCGGGGACTATTCGGTCCTACGAGCAGTGCTTC.

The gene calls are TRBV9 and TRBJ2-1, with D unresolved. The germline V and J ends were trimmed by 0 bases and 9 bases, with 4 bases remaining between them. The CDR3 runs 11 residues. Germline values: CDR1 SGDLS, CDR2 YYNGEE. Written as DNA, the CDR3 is TGTGCCAGCAGCGTAGGGGCTGAGCAGTTCTTC. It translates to CASSVGAEQFF. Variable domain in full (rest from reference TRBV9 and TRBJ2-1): DSGVTQTPKHLITATGQRVTLRCSPRSGDLSVYWYQQSLDQGLQFLIQYYNGEERAKGNILERFSAQQFPDLHSELNLSSLELGDSALYFCASSVGAEQFFGPGTRLTVL.

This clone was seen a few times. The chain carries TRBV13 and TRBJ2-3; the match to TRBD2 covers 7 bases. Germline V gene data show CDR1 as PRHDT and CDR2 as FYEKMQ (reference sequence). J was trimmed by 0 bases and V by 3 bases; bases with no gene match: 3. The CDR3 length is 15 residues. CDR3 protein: CASSLGGGSTDTQYF. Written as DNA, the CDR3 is TGTGCCAGCAGCTTGGGGGGGGGAAGCACAGATACGCAGTATTTT. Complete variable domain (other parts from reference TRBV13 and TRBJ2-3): AAGVIQSPRHLIKEKRETATLKCYPIPRHDTVYWYQQGPGQDPQFLISFYEKMQSDKGSIPDRFSAQQFSDYHSELNMSSLELGDSALYFCASSLGGGSTDTQYFGPGTRLTVL.

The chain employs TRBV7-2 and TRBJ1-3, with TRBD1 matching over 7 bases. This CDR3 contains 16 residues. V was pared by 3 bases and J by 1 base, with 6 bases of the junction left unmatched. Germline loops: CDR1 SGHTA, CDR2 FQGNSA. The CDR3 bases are TGTGCCAGCAGCTTGAGACAGGGTTCTTCTGGAAACACCATATATTTT. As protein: CASSLRQGSSGNTIYF. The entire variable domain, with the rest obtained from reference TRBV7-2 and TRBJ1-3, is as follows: GAGVSQSPSNKVTEKGKDVELRCDPISGHTALYWYRQSLGQGLEFLIYFQGNSAPDKSGLPSDRFSAERTGGSVSTLTIQRTQQEDSAVYLCASSLRQGSSGNTIYFGEGSWLTVV.

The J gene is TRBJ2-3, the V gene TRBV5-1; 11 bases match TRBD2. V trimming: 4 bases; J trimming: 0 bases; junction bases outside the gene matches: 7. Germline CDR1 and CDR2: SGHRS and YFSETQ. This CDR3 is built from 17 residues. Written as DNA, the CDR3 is TGCGCCAGCAGCCGACTAACTAGCGGGGGAAGCACAGATACGCAGTATTTT. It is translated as CASSRLTSGGSTDTQYF.

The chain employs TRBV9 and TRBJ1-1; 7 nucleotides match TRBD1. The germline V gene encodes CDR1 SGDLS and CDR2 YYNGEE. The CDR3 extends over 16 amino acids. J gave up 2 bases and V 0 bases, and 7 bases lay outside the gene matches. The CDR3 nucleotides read TGTGCCAGCAGCGTAGCGGCAGGGGGTGGAAACACTGAAGCTTTCTTT. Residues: CASSVAAGGGNTEAFF.

The CDR3 region has the DNA TGTGCCAGCAGCCCCGGGACAGGGCCTAACTATGGCTACACCTTC. It yields the protein CASSPGTGPNYGYTF. The chain couples TRBV5-8 to TRBJ1-2; TRBD1 agrees at 9 bases. J lost 0 bases, V lost 4 bases, and 4 bases had no gene match. This CDR3 comprises 15 residues. Looked up from germline, CDR1 is SGHTS and CDR2 is YDEGEE.

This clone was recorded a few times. CDR3: CASSLGSTGATEAFF. The CDR3 nucleotides read TGTGCCAGCAGTTTAGGGTCCACAGGGGCCACTGAAGCTTTCTTT. The V and J genes are TRBV28 and TRBJ1-1, with 7 bases identical to TRBD1. Germline lookup yields CDR1 MDHEN and CDR2 SYDVKM. The V and J ends lost 2 bases and 4 bases, in that order; junction bases with no gene match: 7. The CDR3 is 15 residues long.

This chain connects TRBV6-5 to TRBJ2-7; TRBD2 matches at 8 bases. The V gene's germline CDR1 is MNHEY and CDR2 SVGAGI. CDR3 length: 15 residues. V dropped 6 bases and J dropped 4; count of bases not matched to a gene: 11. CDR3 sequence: CASRTSGSEKYEQYF. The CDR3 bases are TGTGCCAGCAGGACAAGCGGGAGTGAAAAATACGAGCAGTACTTC.

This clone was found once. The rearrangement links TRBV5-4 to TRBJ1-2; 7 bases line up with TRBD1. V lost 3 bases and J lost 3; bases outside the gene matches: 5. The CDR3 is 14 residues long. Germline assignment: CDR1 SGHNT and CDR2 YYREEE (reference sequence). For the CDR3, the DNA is TGTGCCAGCAGCTCGACAGGGACCGACTATGGCTACACCTTC. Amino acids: CASSSTGTDYGYTF.